The subject of this entry is one T cell receptor (beta chain). Antigen specificity is unknown. Clones were sequenced by immunoSEQ multiplex PCR, and TCRdb holds only the in-frame ones, with some missing. The table records about 21,000 clones, 81% of them present only once. This sample was taken from a study of Tregs in tolerant kidney transplant recipients. Overall study results and limits: Findings come from small patient numbers and require larger validation. For some patients, primers changed over time, blocking nucleotide-level comparison. The most relevant donor-specific Treg TCRbeta repertoire apparently came from expansion with activated donor B cells.

Related graft donors supplied nonmyeloablative bone marrow transplants, and mixed chimerism was transient. CD4+CD25+CD127- Tregs, CD4+CD25- non-Tregs, CD4 and CD8 cells were sorted. This TCR derives from a human patient who received a combined kidney and bone marrow transplant. Some T cells may be transferred from the graft donor. The sample was CD8+ T cells from blood (PBMCs), taken 6 months after the transplant.

The CDR3 sequence: CALRDSQETQYF. CDR3 in DNA: TGTGCCCTCCGGGACAGCCAAGAGACCCAGTACTTC. The chain is built from TRBV10-3 and TRBJ2-7, with TRBD1 matching 7 bases. TRBJ2-5 matches the DNA end more closely, so the J call is doubtful. CDR1 is ENHRY and CDR2 is SYGVKD in the germline V gene. The CDR3 is made up of 12 amino acids.